This T cell receptor (beta chain) is from a study of blood T cell repertoires in COVID-19. On the study more broadly: From the United States, Italy and Spain came samples of acute and convalescent COVID-19. T cells, B-cell-depleted T cells, or PBMCs supplied cDNA or gDNA.

As handled by the study authors: Amplification from reference gene primers served as the basis for estimated nucleated cell counts. Here immunoSEQ multiplex PCR was the method, and the copy in TCRdb shows in-frame clones only, minus some. D and trimming were read from the DNA, whereas the V and J calls and clone size are those reported in that table. The repertoire holds over 130,000 clones, with around 89% as singletons. V trimming: 0 bases; J trimming: 4 bases; junction bases outside the gene matches: 3. There are 15 residues in the CDR3. Germline loops: CDR1 LGHNA, CDR2 YNFKEQ. The chain couples TRBV4-2 to TRBJ1-5, with TRBD1 matching over 7 bases. The source material was peripheral blood. The TCR comes from a human donor in a cohort sampled during active COVID-19. In nucleotides, the CDR3 is TGTGCCAGCAGCCAAGATAGGGACAGAAATCAGCCCCAGCATTTT. It codes for CASSQDRDRNQPQHF.